This T cell receptor beta chain derives from a study of cytomegalovirus exposure and HLA in healthy donors. Trimming took 4 bases from V and 1 from J, leaving 15 bases between them. CDR3 length: 15 amino acids. The V gene's germline CDR1 is SGDLS and CDR2 YYNGEE. Both 60 Vbeta primers and 13 Jbeta primers went into the PCR. Here immunoSEQ multiplex PCR was the method, and the copy in TCRdb shows in-frame clones only, minus some. Among hundreds of thousands of clones, approximately 82% were seen once, and the ten largest hold approximately 0.63%. For this clone: What it binds is unknown.

Study-wide results and caveats: In a later analysis, approximately 15,000 TCR beta sequences were associated with HLA alleles at 0.05 false discovery rate. 150 to 200 TCR beta chains were listed as cytomegalovirus-associated.

The genes are TRBV9 and TRBJ2-7; D possibly corresponds to TRBD2 (5 bases). The TCR comes from a man aged 18 to 35 in good health and CMV-seronegative. Sequencing was carried out using PBMCs. CDR3 amino acids: CASSSNGLASYEQYF. In nucleotides, the CDR3 is TGTGCCAGCAGCTCCAATGGCCTAGCTTCCTACGAGCAGTACTTC.